One TCR beta chain is described in this entry. The antigen it recognizes is unknown. It has no much larger one-base neighbor in the sample; base qualities were not kept. The entry originates in a study of CD8 T cells in Susac syndrome (dated by TCRdb to the late 2010s). Looking at the study overall: Repertoire sequencing was used to test whether CD8+ T cell activation and differentiation in Susac syndrome was antigen driven. On the study overall, not on this receptor specifically: The number of individuals in the TCR sequencing and HLA analysis was acknowledged as relatively small.

Peripheral blood CD8+ and CD4+ T cells from healthy donors, Susac syndrome patients and multiple sclerosis patients were profiled by high-throughput TCR beta sequencing. Healthy donors were age- and sex-matched controls. CD8+ TEMRA cells were enriched by FACS, while bulk CD8+ and CD4+ T cells were purified by magnetic negative isolation. Blood was drawn into EDTA tubes, processed within 24 hours, and PBMCs were isolated by density gradient centrifugation. PBMCs destined for TCR sequencing were cryopreserved in liquid nitrogen and later thawed in a 37 °C water bath. A purity of at least 90% was achieved for sorted or isolated CD4+, CD8+ and CD8+ TEMRA cells. The cysteine opens and the phenylalanine closes a CDR3 of 14 amino acids. Kept here is only the CDR3 DNA, which spans 42 bases and is read in frame from base 1. V sheds 1 base and J sheds 0 bases, leaving 6 bases between their ends. RNA was extracted using the RNeasy kit, and roughly 0.5 to 1 ug of the RNA was reverse transcribed with random hexamers. TCR beta CDR3 regions were amplified with the immunoSEQ multiplex PCR assay covering 54 Vbeta and 13 Jbeta segments. PCR amplification bias was corrected by using a synthetic template baseline for primer optimization and computational correction. The study's processing was this. Only productive sequences were kept, with reads annotated to V, D and J genes according to IMGT and analyzed in immunoSEQ Analyzer. Clonality was calculated as one minus the Shannon entropy normalized by log2 of the number of productive unique sequences. For each patient and control, public and private clones were evaluated among the 100 most prevalent clones. Susac-specific clones were defined as absent from healthy and MS cohorts, 850 to 1,300 published viral clones and other ImmuneACCESS disease sequences. TCRdb cleaned the public reads at Q25 with fastp, built clones with MiXCR and kept in-frame beta chains. Identical CDR3 protein sequences are pooled into one entry, listed with their most common genes and DNA. What appears here as the V and J calls and clone size reflects TCRdb's work, not the paper's. The sample includes 100,000 to 150,000 distinct CDR3 sequences, with about 95% observed a single time. The ten most abundant clones make up roughly 0.091% of the sample.

The clonotype was recovered from a human donor in good health. The rearranged chain carries TRBV12-3 or TRBV12-4 and TRBJ1-1, with the D gene too uncertain to name. The sequencing sample was made of CD4+ T cells from PBMCs. The DNA reads TGTGCCAGCAGTTTAGTCCCGCTGAACACTGAAGCTTTCTTT. It specifies CASSLVPLNTEAFF.